This TCR beta chain stems from a study of response to subunit inactivated influenza vaccine. Study-wide points: Few additional T cells are recruited per seasonal influenza vaccination, authors suggested.

In the case of this clonotype: Antigen: not known.

One entry per CDR3 protein results from TCRdb running MiXCR on the RT-PCR reads. The repertoire holds about 190,000 distinct CDR3 sequences, with approximately 15% as singletons. Trimming pared 6 bases from V and 5 bases from J, leaving 10 bases between. The CDR3 length is 12 residues. Germline V gene lookup returns CDR1 MDHEN and CDR2 SYDVKM. The sequences come from CD8+ T cells sorted from PBMCs, collected 5 days after vaccination. The clonotype was recovered from a man aged 50 or older who received an inactivated influenza vaccine. The gene calls are TRBV28 and TRBJ2-5; D is undetermined. The CDR3 here is CASRRLSETQYF. DNA of the CDR3: TGTGCCAGCAGGCGTCTTTCGGAGACCCAGTACTTC. Full variable domain (missing parts from reference TRBV28 and TRBJ2-5): DVKVTQSSRYLVKRTGEKVFLECVQDMDHENMFWYRQDPGLGLRLIYFSYDVKMKEKGDIPEGYSVSREKKERFSLILESASTNQTSMYLCASRRLSETQYFGPGTRLLVL.